The rows below give T cell receptor beta chains drawn from one sample of a study of T cell changes during pregnancy in multiple sclerosis. The protocol was immunoSEQ multiplex PCR, while the TCRdb copy is restricted to in-frame clones and leaves out a portion. Of 90,000 to 120,000 clones listed, roughly nine tenths are singletons. The specimen was peripheral blood, collected after pregnancy. Source of these receptors: a female donor with multiple sclerosis, enrolled in a pregnancy study. Each CDR3 is given with its conserved first and last residue. A D gene is named only where the DNA matches it firmly. Clone size, where shown, is once, few, many, or a class for clones that have expanded.

D gene | J gene | V gene | clone size | CDR3 DNA | CDR3 protein
NA | TRBJ2-3 | TRBV11-3 | once | TGTGCCAGCAGCCCGAAGTGGGAGGGGGGTGGCACAGATACGCAGTATTTT | CASSPKWEGGGTDTQYF
TRBD2 | TRBJ2-1 | TRBV4-1 | NA | TGCGCCAGCAGCCAGGGGGGGACTAGCCATGAGCAGTTCTTC | CASSQGGTSHEQFF
TRBD1 | TRBJ1-2 | TRBV6-5 | NA | TGTGCCAGCAGTACAGGGGAGTCCGGCTATGGCTACACCTTC | CASSTGESGYGYTF
TRBD1 | TRBJ1-2 | TRBV7-9 | once | TGTGCCAGCAACCTACAGGGGGCCGACTATGGCTACACCTTC | CASNLQGADYGYTF
NA | TRBJ2-7 | TRBV6-1 | NA | TGTGCCAGCACGGCAGGGACCTACGAGCAGTACTTC | CASTAGTYEQYF
NA | TRBJ1-3 | TRBV9 | NA | TGTGCCAGCAGCGTAGATGTTGGGGGGAAATACTCTGGAAACACCATATATTTT | CASSVDVGGKYSGNTIYF
NA | TRBJ1-5 | TRBV6-4 | NA | TGTGCCAGCAGTGACTCTGGACGGGAAAATAATCAGCCCCAGCATTTT | CASSDSGRENNQPQHF
NA | TRBJ2-6 | TRBV7-3 | NA | TGTGCCAGCAGCTTAAATTGGGCAGGCCCTGGGGCCAACGTCCTGACTTTC | CASSLNWAGPGANVLTF
NA | TRBJ1-2 | TRBV5-4 | NA | TGTGCCAGCAGCTTGGACGCGATTCTCTATGGCTACACCTTC | CASSLDAILYGYTF
NA | TRBJ2-7 | TRBV6-6 | once | TGTGCCAGTGGCAAACCCCTAGCGACGGCCTACGAGCAGTACTTC | CASGKPLATAYEQYF
NA | TRBJ2-7 | TRBV19 | NA | TGTGCCAGTAGTATAGATAGTCGGACATATGGACAAATCTTC | CASSIDSRTYGQIF
TRBD1 | TRBJ2-7 | TRBV5-1 | NA | TGCGCCAGCAGCTTTGGGGACAGGGTAGACTACGAGCAGTACTTC | CASSFGDRVDYEQYF
TRBD2 | TRBJ2-7 | TRBV7-3 | NA | TGTGCCAGCAGCTTTAGCGGGGGGGACTACGAGCAGTACTTC | CASSFSGGDYEQYF
NA | TRBJ1-5 | TRBV18 | NA | TGTGCCAGCTCACCGGAGGGAAATCAGCCCCAGCATTTT | CASSPEGNQPQHF
TRBD2 | TRBJ2-1 | TRBV20-1 | NA | TGCAGTGCTAGGAGACTAGCGGAGCAGTTCTTC | CSARRLAEQFF
NA | TRBJ1-3 | TRBV10-3 | once | TGTGCCGTCCGGTCAGGGAATAGGAACACCATATATTTT | CAVRSGNRNTIYF